The subject of this entry is one T cell receptor beta chain. The data were obtained in a study of neoadjuvant anti-PD-1 for oral cavity cancer. Sequencing was performed with immunoSEQ multiplex PCR; in TCRdb, only in-frame clones are kept and a portion is missing. The sample lists 14,000 to 15,000 clones, about 67% occurring once. This clonotype was sampled from a person aged 35-79 years with oral cavity squamous cell carcinoma. The input for sequencing was PBMCs, taken before nivolumab (anti-PD-1) treatment.

Here the CDR3 reads CASSVGSGLDTGELFF. Here the CDR3 DNA reads TGTGCCAGCAGCGTAGGCAGCGGGTTGGACACCGGGGAGCTGTTTTTT. The chain is built from TRBV9 and TRBJ2-2; a weak D match, TRBD2 (6 bases). This CDR3 comprises 16 residues. The V and J ends lost 0 bases and 3 bases respectively, with 12 bases between them. Per germline, CDR1 SGDLS and CDR2 YYNGEE.